Shown below are 21 T cell receptor beta chains from a single sample sequenced in a study of T-cell memory formation after mild COVID-19. TCRdb passed the 5' RACE reads through MiXCR, listing each CDR3 protein once. The data contain about 320,000 distinct CDR3 sequences, more than 13% of them singletons. Sequencing input: PBMCs or a T cell subset sorted from them (not recorded which). These receptor sequences come from a man between 18 and 35 years old who had mild COVID-19 (a few samples of this study predate the infection). Cell type and time point are not known.

The chain joins TRBV2 to TRBJ1-2; D gene unclear. CDR3 size: 15 residues. V was trimmed by 2 bases and J by 4 bases, leaving 14 bases between them. CDR1 SNHLY and CDR2 FYNNEI come from the germline V gene. CDR3 loop: CASSERTEVPYGYTF. The CDR3 DNA is TGTGCCAGCAGTGAACGGACGGAGGTCCCCTATGGCTACACCTTC.

This clonotype was seen only a few times. V gene TRBV29-1 combines with J gene TRBJ2-5; D may match TRBD1 or TRBD2 (5 bases each). The germline V gene has CDR1 SQVTM and CDR2 ANQGSEA. The CDR3 is 13 amino acids. V gave up 3 bases and J gave up 2 bases, with 10 bases separating them. This CDR3 is CSVEGRQQETQYF. For the CDR3, the DNA is TGCAGCGTTGAGGGACGGCAACAAGAGACCCAGTACTTC.

This clonotype has a handful of counts. The V gene is TRBV7-9, the J gene TRBJ2-1, with 8 bases aligning to TRBD2. V lost 3 bases, J lost 0 bases, and 7 bases stayed unmatched. The CDR3 consists of 17 residues. From germline, CDR1 is SEHNR and CDR2 FQNEAQ (reference sequence). The CDR3 DNA reads TGTGCCAGCAGCTTCACAATGCGGGGGGTCTCCTACAATGAGCAGTTCTTC. This translates into CASSFTMRGVSYNEQFF.

This clonotype was observed a few times. V usage is TRBV3-1 and J usage is TRBJ2-3; 13 bases fit TRBD2. V shed 4 bases, J shed 5 bases, and the junction held 6 bases outside the gene matches. Germline V gene lookup returns CDR1 LGHDT and CDR2 YNNKEL (reference sequence). The CDR3 sequence is 16 residues long. For the CDR3, the DNA is TGTGCCAGCAGCCTGGGACTAGCGGGGACAATAGATACGCAGTATTTT. It translates to CASSLGLAGTIDTQYF.

This clonotype came up a few times. The V call is TRBV20-1, the J call TRBJ1-5; 11 bases line up with TRBD1. Germline assignment: CDR1 DFQATT and CDR2 SNEGSKA (reference sequence). The CDR3 loop spans 15 amino acids. Unmatched junction bases numbered 8, after V lost 3 bases and J lost 7 bases. The CDR3 spells CSARGRGQGGQPQHF. In nucleotides, the CDR3 is TGCAGTGCTAGGGGTAGGGGACAGGGGGGACAGCCCCAGCATTTT.

This clonotype appeared many times. The CDR3 nucleotides are TGTGCCAGCAGCTCCAGTAGCGGTTCCTACAATGAGCAGTTCTTC. Residues: CASSSSSGSYNEQFF. The genes are TRBV9 and TRBJ2-1; maybe TRBD2 (6 bases). V was clipped by 4 bases and J by 1 base, with 12 bases between them. Germline CDR1 SGDLS, CDR2 YYNGEE. The CDR3 covers 15 residues.

This clonotype was seen only a few times. V and J are TRBV12-3 or TRBV12-4 and TRBJ1-2; TRBD1 matches at 9 bases. CDR3 size: 15 residues. V dropped 5 bases and J dropped 7; count of bases not matched to a gene: 11. The CDR3 DNA sequence: TGTGCCAGCAGTCCGACCGGGACAGGGACGCTTGGCTACACCTTC. This codes for CASSPTGTGTLGYTF.

The V call is TRBV6-5, the J call TRBJ2-7, with unresolved D. The CDR3 runs 17 residues. Germline V gene data show CDR1 as MNHEY and CDR2 as SVGAGI. The V gene lost 1 base and the J gene lost 2 bases, with 18 bases spanning the gap. The CDR3 loop is CASSYFLDRETPYEQYF. CDR3 nucleotides: TGTGCCAGCAGTTACTTTTTGGACCGAGAAACGCCCTACGAGCAGTACTTC.

The J gene is TRBJ1-1, the V gene TRBV20-1, with TRBD1 matching 9 bases. Trimming removed 1 base from V and 4 bases from J; junction bases left unmatched: 1. The germline V gene encodes CDR1 DFQATT and CDR2 SNEGSKA (reference sequence). CDR3 length: 13 residues. The CDR3 nucleotides are TGCAGTGCTAGAGCGGGACAGGGCACTGAAGCTTTCTTT. Its translation is CSARAGQGTEAFF.

This clonotype was counted only a few times. The V gene is TRBV6-2 or TRBV6-3, the J gene TRBJ2-1; 8 bases agree with TRBD1. The CDR3 has 14 amino acids. V lost 7 bases and J lost 2; bases outside the gene matches: 4. In germline, CDR1 is MNHEY, CDR2 SVGEGT. This chain's CDR3 is CASNLQGAYNEQFF. The CDR3 nucleotides are TGTGCCAGCAACCTACAGGGGGCCTACAATGAGCAGTTCTTC.

The chain has TRBV7-2 and TRBJ1-5, with D perhaps matching TRBD1 (5 bases). CDR1 SGHTA and CDR2 FQGNSA come from the germline V gene. The CDR3 sequence is 14 residues long. V lost 5 bases and J 8 bases, leaving 16 bases between the germline ends. CDR3 loop: CASSLGLGVEPQHF. CDR3 DNA sequence: TGTGCCAGCAGCCTCGGACTGGGGGTTGAGCCCCAGCATTTT.

This chain joins TRBV6-1 and TRBJ2-7, with 7 bases aligning to TRBD2. Per the germline V gene, CDR1 is MNHNS and CDR2 is SASEGT. The CDR3 covers 13 residues. Unmatched junction bases numbered 3, after V lost 5 bases and J lost 2 bases. The CDR3 nucleotides read TGTGCCAGCAGTCGACTAGCTACCTACGAGCAGTACGTC. This codes for CASSRLATYEQYV.

The genes are TRBV30 and TRBJ1-5; the D gene is possibly TRBD1 (6 bases). The CDR3 is 13 amino acids. V gave up 1 base and J gave up 5 bases, with 9 bases separating them. Germline CDR1 and CDR2: GTSNPN and SVGIG (reference sequence). CDR3 loop: CAWSAQGDQPQHF. Written as DNA, the CDR3 is TGTGCCTGGAGTGCACAGGGCGATCAGCCCCAGCATTTT.

V and J are TRBV4-1 and TRBJ1-1, with D maybe TRBD1 (5 bases). V was cut by 3 bases and J by 3 bases, with 14 bases left in between. CDR3 size: 15 residues. Germline-derived CDR1 and CDR2 are MGHRA and YSYEKL. This chain's CDR3 is CASSQGGRGDTEAFF. The CDR3 DNA sequence: TGCGCCAGCAGCCAGGGGGGGAGGGGAGACACTGAAGCTTTCTTT.

The chain joins TRBV12-3 or TRBV12-4 to TRBJ2-2, with TRBD1 matching 8 bases. Trimming removed 4 bases from V and 5 bases from J; junction bases left unmatched: 6. The CDR3 sequence is 15 residues long. Written as DNA, the CDR3 is TGTGCCAGCAGTTGGGACAGGACAACGACCGGGGAGCTGTTTTTT. It yields the protein CASSWDRTTTGELFF.

The chain is built from TRBV27 and TRBJ1-2; D unresolved. The V end lost 0 bases, the J end lost 6 bases, and 14 bases lay between the germline ends. The germline V gene has CDR1 MNHEY and CDR2 SMNVEV (reference sequence). The CDR3 is 15 amino acids. The chain's CDR3 is CASSLSPTGTNGYTF. The CDR3 nucleotides read TGTGCCAGCAGTTTATCCCCGACGGGAACAAATGGCTACACCTTC.

The V gene is TRBV6-2 or TRBV6-3, the J gene TRBJ2-3; 11 bases map to TRBD2. The CDR3 has 17 residues. V shed 2 bases and J 1 base; nucleotides not matched to a gene: 5. The V gene's germline CDR1 is MNHEY and CDR2 SVGEGT. The CDR3 coding sequence is TGTGCCAGCAGTTACGACCGGACTAGCGGGCGCACAGATACGCAGTATTTT. This codes for CASSYDRTSGRTDTQYF.

The gene calls are TRBV5-1 and TRBJ1-6, with D possibly TRBD1 on 5 matching bases. The germline V gene has CDR1 SGHRS and CDR2 YFSETQ. The V and J ends lost 1 base and 10 bases respectively, with 15 bases between them. The CDR3 covers 15 residues. Here the CDR3 DNA reads TGCGCCAGCAGCTTGAGGGCAGGGTTCGGATCACCCCTCCACTTT. It translates to CASSLRAGFGSPLHF. Looking up the rest from reference TRBV5-1 and TRBJ1-6 gives the full variable domain: KAGVTQTPRYLIKTRGQQVTLSCSPISGHRSVSWYQQTPGQGLQFLFEYFSETQRNKGNFPGRFSGRQFSNSRSEMNVSTLELGDSALYLCASSLRAGFGSPLHFGNGTRLTVT.

This CDR3 is CASSGTRTYRGLNTEAFF. The CDR3 nucleotides are TGTGCCAGCAGTGGAACGCGCACCTACAGGGGCCTGAACACTGAAGCTTTCTTT. The chain uses TRBV6-6 and TRBJ1-1; 7 nucleotides agree with TRBD1. This CDR3 contains 18 residues. After removal of 5 bases from V and 0 bases from J, the junction contained 15 bases not matched to a gene. CDR1 and CDR2 (germline): MNHNY, SVGAGI (reference sequence).

The table lists this clonotype with many counts. The rearrangement links TRBV5-1 to TRBJ2-5, with 8 bases fitting TRBD1. Per the germline V gene, CDR1 is SGHRS and CDR2 is YFSETQ. The CDR3 extends over 16 amino acids. The trim removed 0 bases at V and 5 bases at J, leaving 9 bases unmatched. CDR3 residues: CASSLGRQGASETQYF. The CDR3 DNA reads as TGCGCCAGCAGCTTGGGGCGGCAGGGGGCCAGTGAGACCCAGTACTTC. Full variable domain (remainder filled in from reference TRBV5-1 and TRBJ2-5): KAGVTQTPRYLIKTRGQQVTLSCSPISGHRSVSWYQQTPGQGLQFLFEYFSETQRNKGNFPGRFSGRQFSNSRSEMNVSTLELGDSALYLCASSLGRQGASETQYFGPGTRLLVL.

The CDR3 DNA reads as TGTGCCAGCAGCCAAGGTTCCGGTTACGAGCAGTACTTC. Protein product: CASSQGSGYEQYF. V is TRBV3-1 and J is TRBJ2-7; D unclear. The CDR3 runs 13 residues. Germline CDR1 LGHDT, CDR2 YNNKEL (reference sequence). V was pared by 1 base and J by 4 bases, with 8 bases between.